The rows below give T cell receptor beta chains drawn from one sample of a study of blood T cell repertoires in COVID-19. The repertoire was sequenced with immunoSEQ multiplex PCR; TCRdb's copy has only in-frame clones and lacks some. The sample lists 150,000 to 200,000 clones, roughly four fifths occurring once. The sequenced sample was peripheral blood. The receptors shown here come from a woman in her 40s with acute or convalescent COVID-19. Each CDR3 is given with its conserved first and last residue. D genes are given only for firm matches. Clone size, where shown, is once, few, many, or a class for clones that have expanded.

v_call: TRBV7-2; j_call: TRBJ1-3; clone_size: .; d_call: TRBD1; cdr3_aa: CASSLAGRGPGNTIYF; cdr3_nt: TGTGCCAGCAGCTTAGCAGGCAGGGGGCCTGGAAACACCATATATTTT
v_call: TRBV28; j_call: TRBJ2-4; clone_size: .; d_call: TRBD2; cdr3_aa: CASSLLAGGPGSAKNIQYF; cdr3_nt: TGTGCCAGCAGTTTATTAGCGGGGGGGCCCGGGTCAGCCAAAAACATTCAGTACTTC
v_call: TRBV2; j_call: TRBJ2-5; clone_size: .; d_call: TRBD2; cdr3_aa: CASRRTSGTQETQYF; cdr3_nt: TGTGCCAGCAGGAGGACTAGCGGGACCCAAGAGACCCAGTACTTC
v_call: TRBV7-9; j_call: TRBJ1-3; clone_size: .; d_call: TRBD1; cdr3_aa: CASSDGTDGNTIYF; cdr3_nt: TGTGCCAGCAGCGACGGGACAGATGGGAACACCATATATTTT
v_call: TRBV3-1/TRBV3-2; j_call: TRBJ1-5; clone_size: many; d_call: TRBD1; cdr3_aa: CASSQEGARGSHNQPQHF; cdr3_nt: TGTGCCAGCAGCCAAGAGGGGGCCAGGGGGTCTCACAATCAGCCCCAGCATTTT
v_call: TRBV10-3; j_call: TRBJ1-6; clone_size: .; d_call: .; cdr3_aa: CAISDDGLNSFSPLHF; cdr3_nt: TGTGCCATCAGTGACGACGGACTAAATTCGTTTTCACCCCTCCACTTT
v_call: TRBV5-6; j_call: TRBJ1-1; clone_size: .; d_call: TRBD1; cdr3_aa: CASSWGTGGAWTEAFF; cdr3_nt: TGTGCCAGCAGCTGGGGGACAGGGGGCGCGTGGACTGAAGCTTTCTTT
v_call: TRBV27; j_call: TRBJ1-5; clone_size: .; d_call: .; cdr3_aa: CASSLRDSNQPQHF; cdr3_nt: TGTGCCAGCAGTTTAAGAGATAGCAATCAGCCCCAGCATTTT
v_call: TRBV30; j_call: TRBJ1-1; clone_size: few; d_call: .; cdr3_aa: CAWRRDTFIRTEAFF; cdr3_nt: TGTGCCTGGAGGCGTGACACCTTCATACGCACTGAAGCTTTCTTT
v_call: TRBV5-1; j_call: TRBJ1-1; clone_size: .; d_call: .; cdr3_aa: CASSLAGERGEAFF; cdr3_nt: TGCGCCAGCAGCTTAGCAGGGGAAAGAGGTGAAGCTTTCTTT
v_call: TRBV5-4; j_call: TRBJ1-6; clone_size: .; d_call: .; cdr3_aa: CASSLRDSPLHF; cdr3_nt: TGTGCCAGCAGCTTACGGGATTCACCCCTCCACTTT
v_call: TRBV9; j_call: TRBJ2-7; clone_size: once; d_call: TRBD2; cdr3_aa: CASNLAGGFHEQYF; cdr3_nt: TGTGCCAGCAACTTAGCGGGGGGGTTCCACGAGCAGTACTTC
v_call: TRBV6-6; j_call: TRBJ2-3; clone_size: .; d_call: TRBD1; cdr3_aa: CASGTGGFTDTQYF; cdr3_nt: TGTGCCAGCGGGACAGGGGGCTTCACAGATACGCAGTATTTT
v_call: TRBV3-1/TRBV3-2; j_call: TRBJ2-1; clone_size: .; d_call: TRBD2; cdr3_aa: CASSRRTSGRGRDEQFF; cdr3_nt: TGTGCCAGCAGCCGACGGACTAGCGGGAGGGGTCGGGATGAGCAGTTCTTC
v_call: TRBV28; j_call: TRBJ2-6; clone_size: .; d_call: .; cdr3_aa: CASSLSGQGANVLTF; cdr3_nt: TGTGCCAGCAGTTTATCAGGGCAAGGGGCCAACGTCCTGACTTTC
v_call: TRBV7-2; j_call: TRBJ2-3; clone_size: once; d_call: TRBD2; cdr3_aa: CASSVAGTDTQYF; cdr3_nt: TGTGCCAGCTCGGTAGCGGGGACAGATACGCAGTATTTT
v_call: TRBV5-1; j_call: TRBJ1-3; clone_size: .; d_call: .; cdr3_aa: CASSLDSPGNTIYF; cdr3_nt: TGCGCCAGCAGCTTGGACAGCCCTGGAAACACCATATATTTT
v_call: TRBV7-5; j_call: TRBJ1-4; clone_size: .; d_call: .; cdr3_aa: CVRSWQWGTGAISGDGTNEKLFF; cdr3_nt: .
v_call: TRBV27; j_call: TRBJ1-3; clone_size: .; d_call: .; cdr3_aa: CASSSQGLSGNTIYF; cdr3_nt: TGTGCCAGCAGTTCACAGGGTCTCTCTGGAAACACCATATATTTT
v_call: TRBV3-1/TRBV3-2; j_call: TRBJ2-1; clone_size: .; d_call: TRBD2; cdr3_aa: CASSPQRGRRYSSYNEQFF; cdr3_nt: TGTGCCAGCAGCCCCCAGCGGGGGCGGAGGTATAGCTCCTACAATGAGCAGTTCTTC
v_call: TRBV19; j_call: TRBJ2-5; clone_size: .; d_call: .; cdr3_aa: CASSSGLLQETQYF; cdr3_nt: TGTGCCAGTAGTTCGGGTCTCCTCCAAGAGACCCAGTACTTC
v_call: TRBV5-1; j_call: TRBJ1-6; clone_size: once; d_call: .; cdr3_aa: CASSSGTNNSPLHF; cdr3_nt: TGCGCCAGCAGCTCCGGGACAAATAATTCACCCCTCCACTTT
v_call: TRBV24-1; j_call: TRBJ1-4; clone_size: .; d_call: .; cdr3_aa: CATTPGQDRQGEKLFF; cdr3_nt: TGTGCCACCACCCCGGGCCAGGACCGCCAGGGCGAAAAACTGTTTTTT
v_call: TRBV5-1; j_call: TRBJ1-6; clone_size: .; d_call: .; cdr3_aa: CASSPTYRGGTGGSTPLHF; cdr3_nt: TGCGCCAGCAGCCCCACTTACCGGGGGGGAACGGGAGGGAGTACACCCCTCCACTTT
v_call: TRBV30; j_call: TRBJ2-3; clone_size: .; d_call: TRBD2; cdr3_aa: CAWSRASGPTDTQYF; cdr3_nt: TGTGCCTGGAGTAGGGCTAGCGGGCCCACAGATACGCAGTATTTT
v_call: TRBV5-5; j_call: TRBJ1-2; clone_size: .; d_call: TRBD1; cdr3_aa: CASSLAGQSYGYTF; cdr3_nt: TGTGCCAGCAGCTTGGCGGGACAGTCCTATGGCTACACCTTC
v_call: TRBV7-9; j_call: TRBJ2-5; clone_size: .; d_call: TRBD1; cdr3_aa: CASSPPYRQGARETQYF; cdr3_nt: TGTGCCAGCAGCCCTCCCTATCGACAGGGGGCGCGGGAGACCCAGTACTTC
v_call: TRBV6-5; j_call: TRBJ2-1; clone_size: .; d_call: TRBD2; cdr3_aa: CASRSGGARNEQFF; cdr3_nt: TGTGCCAGCAGGAGCGGGGGGGCCAGGAATGAGCAGTTCTTC
v_call: TRBV10-1; j_call: TRBJ2-7; clone_size: .; d_call: .; cdr3_aa: CASSEVAAYEQYF; cdr3_nt: TGCGCCAGCAGTGAGGTCGCAGCCTACGAGCAGTACTTC
v_call: TRBV19; j_call: TRBJ1-4; clone_size: few; d_call: TRBD1; cdr3_aa: CASRTGVGTNEKLFF; cdr3_nt: TGTGCCAGTAGGACAGGGGTGGGAACTAATGAAAAACTGTTTTTT
v_call: TRBV18; j_call: TRBJ1-1; clone_size: .; d_call: TRBD1; cdr3_aa: CASSPTQTGGWNTEAFF; cdr3_nt: TGTGCCAGCTCACCGACGCAAACAGGGGGCTGGAACACTGAAGCTTTCTTT
v_call: TRBV2; j_call: TRBJ1-5; clone_size: .; d_call: .; cdr3_aa: CASSEMGHRGQPQHF; cdr3_nt: TGTGCCAGCAGTGAGATGGGACACCGCGGTCAGCCCCAGCATTTT
v_call: TRBV5-1; j_call: TRBJ2-1; clone_size: .; d_call: TRBD1; cdr3_aa: CASSTQGAEQFF; cdr3_nt: TGCGCCAGCAGCACCCAGGGGGCCGAGCAGTTCTTC
v_call: TRBV2; j_call: TRBJ1-6; clone_size: .; d_call: TRBD1; cdr3_aa: CASMGTGRGSLHF; cdr3_nt: TGTGCCAGCATGGGGACAGGGCGGGGGTCGCTCCACTTT
v_call: TRBV27; j_call: TRBJ2-7; clone_size: .; d_call: TRBD1; cdr3_aa: CASSFSGTGVSYEQYF; cdr3_nt: TGTGCCAGCAGTTTCTCCGGGACAGGGGTCTCCTACGAGCAGTACTTC